This is a list of T cell receptor beta chains from one sample in a study of blood T cell repertoires in COVID-19. Generated by immunoSEQ multiplex PCR, the TCRdb table keeps only in-frame clones and is missing some. The table lists 200,000 to 300,000 clones, 65% to 90% of them singletons. Material: PBMCs or T cells enriched from blood (not recorded which). The receptor set was obtained from a man aged 35 to 55 who had recovered from COVID-19. Each CDR3 is given with its conserved first and last residue. Only some rows state a clone size, as once, few, many or a class for expanded clones.

TRBV19	TRBJ2-3	once	CASSGGGTTDTQYF
TRBV2	TRBJ2-1	NA	CASSVDWDRSYNEQFF
TRBV7-9	TRBJ1-2	NA	CASSLAESRQGGTF
TRBV5-1	TRBJ1-3	NA	CASSLGGLNTIYF
TRBV28	TRBJ1-2	few	CASSLLSGGYTF
TRBV20-1	TRBJ2-3	NA	CSASALTDTQYF
TRBV6-5	TRBJ1-4	NA	CASSPDRSYEKLFF
TRBV5-1	TRBJ2-1	NA	CASSSGTSGNPYNEQFF
TRBV6-2/TRBV6-3	TRBJ1-2	few	CASSGQANYGYTF
TRBV24-1	TRBJ1-4	few	CATSDPDREIATNEKLFF
TRBV9	TRBJ2-3	NA	CASSVGALAGGLGTQYF
TRBV7-9	TRBJ2-2	NA	CASRGQGHTGELFF
TRBV7-9	TRBJ2-3	NA	CASSEILAGGTDTQYF
TRBV28	TRBJ1-5	NA	CASSHPGNQPQHF
TRBV2	TRBJ1-3	NA	CASSPGTAQRMVYF
TRBV18	TRBJ1-5	NA	CASSRGLGSNQPQHF
TRBV6-5	TRBJ1-2	NA	CASSYNGRGYTF
TRBV5-1	TRBJ1-1	NA	CASSSEGNSPEAFF
TRBV19	TRBJ1-5	NA	CASSRNWDTRTYSNQPQHF
TRBV7-2	TRBJ2-1	NA	CASSLPGSSYNEQFF
TRBV10-3	TRBJ1-1	NA	CAISGQPNTEAFF
TRBV28	TRBJ2-6	NA	CATLPPGTFSGANVLTF
TRBV5-1	TRBJ1-2	once	CASSFWTGPSNYGYTF
TRBV10-3	TRBJ1-2	NA	CAISGRRARESNYGYTF
TRBV7-9	TRBJ1-2	NA	CASSSQGYGYTF
TRBV19	TRBJ2-3	NA	CASSIGWGLDTDTQYF
TRBV19	TRBJ1-2	NA	CASSAWDRFYYGYTF
TRBV5-4	TRBJ1-1	NA	CASSGDRGATEAFF
TRBV5-6	TRBJ1-4	once	CASSAPYGGNEKLFF
TRBV29-1	TRBJ1-5	NA	CSVGGTDNQPQHF
TRBV24-1	TRBJ2-5	NA	CATSEAGRQETQYF
TRBV11-3	TRBJ2-5	NA	CASSRGTSGQETQYF
TRBV11-1	TRBJ1-2	NA	CASSFQGSDGYTF
TRBV5-4	TRBJ2-5	NA	CASSLTHEKTAQETQYF
TRBV19	TRBJ1-5	few	CASSIRQGGYSNQPQHF
TRBV7-3	TRBJ2-1	NA	CASSLDGGSYNEQFF
TRBV12-2	TRBJ1-4	few	CASRLGIAVVTNEKLFF